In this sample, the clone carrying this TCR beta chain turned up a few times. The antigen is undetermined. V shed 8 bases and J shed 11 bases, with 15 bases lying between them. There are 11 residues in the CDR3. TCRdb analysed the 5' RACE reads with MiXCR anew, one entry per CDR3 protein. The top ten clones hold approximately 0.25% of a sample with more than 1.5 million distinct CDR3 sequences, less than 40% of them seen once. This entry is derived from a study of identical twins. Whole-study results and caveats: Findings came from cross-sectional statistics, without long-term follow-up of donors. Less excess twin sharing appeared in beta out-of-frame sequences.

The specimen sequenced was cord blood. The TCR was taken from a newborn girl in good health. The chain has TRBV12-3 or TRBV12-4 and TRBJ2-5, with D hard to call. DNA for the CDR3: TGTGCCAGCGGCGAAACCAATGAGCAGTACTTC. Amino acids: CASGETNEQYF.